What follows describes a single T cell receptor beta chain. This entry comes from a study of control samples from healthy donors and cancer patients. This CDR3 is 15 amino acids long. CDR1 MDHEN and CDR2 SYDVKM come from the germline V gene. Unmatched junction bases numbered 4, after V lost 2 bases and J lost 2 bases. The table came from immunoSEQ multiplex PCR; TCRdb's copy has only in-frame clones and leaves some out. Seen here are 75,000 to 100,000 clones, 88% observed once, and the top ten hold around an eighth. This sequence originates from a young man in good health. The chain has TRBV28 and TRBJ1-1, with 8 bases identical to TRBD1. Sequencing used blood. CDR3 protein: CASSLAGTGNTEAFF. For the CDR3, the DNA is TGTGCCAGCAGTTTAGCGGGGACAGGAAACACTGAAGCTTTCTTT.